This T cell receptor (beta chain) emerged from a study of OX40 agonist ivuxolimab in advanced cancers. Blood specimens came from baseline, cycle 4 day 1, and cycle 7 day 1. Details on this clone: Its antigen is currently unknown.

General observations from the study: Low levels of normalized T-cell clonal expansion also appeared in some nonresponders. Clonal expansion among partial responders at 0.1-3.0 mg/kg ranked near the lowest. Compared with CD4+, CD8+ T cells on average had more expanded clones.

TCRdb's table, derived via immunoSEQ multiplex PCR, lists solely in-frame clones and lacks some. Among around 89,000 clones listed, approximately 90% were seen once. Germline CDR1 and CDR2: MNHNY and SVGAGI (reference sequence). With 4 bases clipped from V and 14 bases from J, the junction kept 16 bases outside the gene matches. The CDR3 consists of 14 residues. The sample consisted of CD4+ or CD8+ T cells sorted from blood, taken in a trial of the OX40 agonist ivuxolimab. The source of this sequence is an adult with an advanced solid tumor such as melanoma, head and neck, liver or kidney cancer. The rearrangement links TRBV6-6 to TRBJ1-2, with 7 bases matching TRBD1. The CDR3 protein is CASSSRTGGGSFTF. For the CDR3, the DNA is TGTGCCAGCAGTTCCAGGACAGGAGGGGGTAGTTTTACCTTC.